These 5 T cell receptor beta chains were sequenced from one sample in a study of shared clonotypes between healthy human individuals. The data were produced by immunoSEQ multiplex PCR, yet TCRdb's version contains in-frame clones alone and is incomplete. The data hold 400,000 to 550,000 clones, with roughly 78% observed a single time. Sample: PBMCs. The source of these receptors is a woman aged 40 to 49 in good health. Some clones in this sample may be carry-over from other donors' samples.

The rearrangement uses TRBV19 and TRBJ2-1; no definite D call. The CDR3 totals 11 residues. Germline CDR1 LNHDA, CDR2 SQIVND (reference sequence). V gave up 5 bases and J gave up 8 bases, with 7 bases separating them. CDR3 region: CASSSWDEQFF. CDR3 DNA sequence: TGTGCCAGTAGTTCCTGGGATGAGCAGTTCTTC.

CDR3 DNA sequence: TGTGCCAGCAGCTTAGCTAGCGAAGATACGCAGTATTTT. The encoded protein is CASSLASEDTQYF. J is TRBJ2-3 and V is TRBV7-9; the D gene is possibly TRBD2 (5 bases). This CDR3 has 13 amino acids. V was shortened by 0 bases and J by 5 bases, with 6 bases between the two germline ends. CDR1 is SEHNR, CDR2 FQNEAQ, per germline (reference sequence).

This clone came up once. The V call is TRBV5-1, the J call TRBJ2-7; D is uncertain. The V gene's germline CDR1 is SGHRS and CDR2 YFSETQ. This CDR3 contains 11 residues. V was pared by 3 bases and J by 4 bases, with 5 bases between. The CDR3 protein is CASSSLYEQYF. In DNA form, the CDR3 reads TGCGCCAGCAGCTCACTTTACGAGCAGTACTTC.

This chain joins TRBV18 and TRBJ1-2; no clear D. V lost 3 bases to trimming and J lost 2 bases, with 13 bases between them. The CDR3 consists of 15 residues. CDR1 and CDR2 (germline): KGHSH, LQKENI. For the CDR3, the DNA is TGTGCCAGCTCACCGGGAGGTAGCCTCAACTATGGCTACACCTTC. The encoded protein is CASSPGGSLNYGYTF.

This clone turned up a few times. J is TRBJ1-6 and V is TRBV11-2, with D maybe TRBD1 (5 bases). Between the trimmed V and J ends, which lost 4 bases and 0 bases, there was a span of 10 bases. Germline V lookup: CDR1 SGHAT, CDR2 FQNNGV. The CDR3 has 16 amino acids. CDR3 loop: CASSWGRSSYNSPLHF. DNA of the CDR3: TGTGCCAGCAGCTGGGGACGGAGCTCCTATAATTCACCCCTCCACTTT.